The entry that follows covers one TCR beta chain sequence. This clonotype was detected only a few times. Its recognized antigen is unknown. Per-nucleotide qualities are absent, and no much larger clonotype sits a single base away. This entry comes from a study of T-cell memory formation after mild COVID-19 (TCRdb year 2021). Study-wide context: TCR sequence clusters from the two donors were largely donor specific. The cohort comprised two young, previously healthy adult volunteers, one female and one male. T-cell clones expanding and contracting after mild COVID-19 in a couple of donors were tracked by longitudinal TCRalpha and TCRbeta repertoire sequencing.

Sequencing instrument: Illumina NovaSeq 6000. cDNA libraries for TCRalpha and TCRbeta were prepared by 5'RACE using constant-segment primers, with sample barcodes and unique molecular identifiers added. RNA was extracted from every sample with Trizol reagent. Libraries were amplified in two PCR steps, with a second sample barcode and Illumina TruSeq adapters added in the second step. Sequencing of the libraries was done on an Illumina NovaSeq, producing 2 x 150 bp paired-end reads. As for how the authors treated the data: Reads were demultiplexed and collapsed into UMI-guided consensus sequences with migec v1.2.7. Using mixcr v2.1.11, the UMI consensuses were aligned to TRA and TRB V and J templates and assembled into clonotypes. Expanded or contracted clonotypes were those called significant by both edgeR and NoisET, with noise models trained on biological replicates. edgeR calls used a false discovery rate-adjusted p below 0.01 and a log2 fold-change threshold of 1. As an exploratory analysis of dynamics, max-normalized trajectories of the 1000 most abundant clonotypes were examined with PCA combined with hierarchical clustering. Separately sequenced CD4+ and CD8+ repertoires were used to assign the CD4 or CD8 phenotype of responding clones. Using fastp at Q25 and MiXCR, TCRdb reprocessed the public reads and kept productive beta chains. Rows with a matching CDR3 protein are joined into one entry that keeps the most common DNA and genes. The V and J calls come from TCRdb's annotation, not from the publication. A total of roughly 580,000 distinct CDR3 sequences appear in this sample, under 20% of them only once. The ten largest make up around 12% of the sample.

What the study reported, not specific to this receptor: Clones contracting from day 15 to 85 had balanced CD4/CD8 phenotypes, while a second wave expanding from day 15 to 37 was biased towards CD4+. Only a couple of mild cases were covered in the study, and larger cohorts including severe cases with pre-infection samples were considered necessary. SARS-CoV-2 specificity was not confirmed for the second-wave clones peaking on day 37. Some responding clones were found in pre-infection memory, which suggests that pre-existing cross-reactive memory T cells took part in the SARS-CoV-2 response. Contracting CD4+ clones were found mainly in CM and EM memory subsets, while CD8+ clones were enriched in EMRA.

PBMCs were isolated by Ficoll-Paque density gradient centrifugation. V is shortened by 5 bases, J by 2 bases, and the region joining them spans 22 bases. Its CDR3 holds 18 amino acids, cysteine through phenylalanine. Only the CDR3 region is kept as DNA, spanning 54 bases read in frame from base 1. The chain is assembled from TRBV12-3 or TRBV12-4 and TRBJ2-1; TRBD1 could be the D gene, as 5 bases match. The sequenced material came from PBMCs or a T cell subset sorted from them (not recorded which). The sequence was collected from an adult woman who had mild COVID-19 (a few samples of this study predate the infection). The sample titles of this study are shuffled in the database, so cell type and time point are left out; the donor was told from shared clones. Read as DNA, the sequence is TGTGCCAGCAGTCTAACCCTCACCCCAGGGAAACCCTACAATGAGCAGTTCTTC. The encoded protein is CASSLTLTPGKPYNEQFF.